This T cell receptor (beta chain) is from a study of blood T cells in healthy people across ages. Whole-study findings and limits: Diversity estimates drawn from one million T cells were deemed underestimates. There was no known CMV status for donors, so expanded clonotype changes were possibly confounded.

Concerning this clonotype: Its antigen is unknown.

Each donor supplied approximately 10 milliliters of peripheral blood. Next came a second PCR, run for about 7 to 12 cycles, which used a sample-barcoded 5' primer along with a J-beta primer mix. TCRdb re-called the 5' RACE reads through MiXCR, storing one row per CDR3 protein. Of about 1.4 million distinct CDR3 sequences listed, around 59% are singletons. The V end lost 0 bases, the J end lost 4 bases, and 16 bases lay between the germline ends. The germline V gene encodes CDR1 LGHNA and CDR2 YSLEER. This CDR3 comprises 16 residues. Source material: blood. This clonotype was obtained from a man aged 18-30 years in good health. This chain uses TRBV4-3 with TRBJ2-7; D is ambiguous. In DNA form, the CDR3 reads TGCGCCAGCAGCCAAGATCTTGACCACGGATGGTACGAGCAGTACTTC. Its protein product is CASSQDLDHGWYEQYF.